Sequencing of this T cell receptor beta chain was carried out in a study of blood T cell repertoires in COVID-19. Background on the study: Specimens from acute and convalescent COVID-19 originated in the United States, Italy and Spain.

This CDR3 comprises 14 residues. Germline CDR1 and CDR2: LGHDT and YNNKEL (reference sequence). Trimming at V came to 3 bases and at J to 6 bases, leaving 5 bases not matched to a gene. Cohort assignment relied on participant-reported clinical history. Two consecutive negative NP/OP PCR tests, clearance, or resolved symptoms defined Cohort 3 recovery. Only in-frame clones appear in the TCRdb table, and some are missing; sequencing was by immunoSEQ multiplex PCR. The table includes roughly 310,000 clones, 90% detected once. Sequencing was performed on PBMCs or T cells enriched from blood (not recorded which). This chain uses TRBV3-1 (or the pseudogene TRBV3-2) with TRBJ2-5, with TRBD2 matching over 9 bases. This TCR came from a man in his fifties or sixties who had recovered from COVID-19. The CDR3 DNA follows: TGTGCCAGCAGCCATAGCGGGAGTAAGCAGACCCAGTACTTC. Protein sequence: CASSHSGSKQTQYF.